This T cell receptor beta chain was sequenced during a study of response to subunit inactivated influenza vaccine. Germline CDR1 reads ENHRY; CDR2 reads SYGVKD. Germline trimming cut 4 bases from V and 4 bases from J; bases unmatched to any gene: 6. The CDR3 extends over 14 amino acids. A single record per CDR3 protein comes from TCRdb applying MiXCR to the RT-PCR reads. The sample shows over 400,000 distinct CDR3 sequences, around 9.9% of them seen only once. The chain has TRBV10-3 and TRBJ2-7; the match to TRBD1 covers 8 bases. The sample in question was PBMCs from blood, obtained 45 days after vaccination. The TCR was taken from a man aged 45 to 65 who received an inactivated influenza vaccine. CDR3 in DNA: TGTGCCATCAGTGGGGGGGACAGGCCGTACGAGCAGTACTTC. Its translation is CAISGGDRPYEQYF.